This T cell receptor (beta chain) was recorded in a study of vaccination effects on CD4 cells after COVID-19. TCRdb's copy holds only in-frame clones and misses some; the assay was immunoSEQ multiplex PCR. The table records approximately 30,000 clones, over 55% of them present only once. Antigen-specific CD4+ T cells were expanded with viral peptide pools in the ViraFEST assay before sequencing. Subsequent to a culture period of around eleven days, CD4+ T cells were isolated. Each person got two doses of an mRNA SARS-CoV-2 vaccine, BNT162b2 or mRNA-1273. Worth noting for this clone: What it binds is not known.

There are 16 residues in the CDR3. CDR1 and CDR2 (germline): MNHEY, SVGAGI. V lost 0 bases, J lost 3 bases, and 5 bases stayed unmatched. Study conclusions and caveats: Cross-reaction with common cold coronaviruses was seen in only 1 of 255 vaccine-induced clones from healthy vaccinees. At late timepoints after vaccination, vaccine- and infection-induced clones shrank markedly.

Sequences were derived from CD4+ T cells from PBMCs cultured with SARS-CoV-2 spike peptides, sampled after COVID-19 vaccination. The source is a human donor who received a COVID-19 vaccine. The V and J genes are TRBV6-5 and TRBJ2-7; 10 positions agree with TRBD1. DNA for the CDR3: TGTGCCAGCAGTTACTCTCGACAGGGGGCCAGCTACGAGCAGTACTTC. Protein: CASSYSRQGASYEQYF.